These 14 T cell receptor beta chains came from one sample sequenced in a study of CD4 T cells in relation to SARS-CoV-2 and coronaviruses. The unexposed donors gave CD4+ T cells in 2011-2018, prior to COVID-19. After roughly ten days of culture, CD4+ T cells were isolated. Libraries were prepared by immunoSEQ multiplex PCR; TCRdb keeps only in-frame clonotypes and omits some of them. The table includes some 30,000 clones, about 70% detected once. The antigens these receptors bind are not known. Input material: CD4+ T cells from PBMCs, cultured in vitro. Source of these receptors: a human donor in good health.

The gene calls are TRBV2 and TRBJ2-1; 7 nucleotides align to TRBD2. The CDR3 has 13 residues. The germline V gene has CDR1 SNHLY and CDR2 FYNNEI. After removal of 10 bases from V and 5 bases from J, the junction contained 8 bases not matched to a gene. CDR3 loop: CAISLAGDNEQFF. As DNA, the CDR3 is TGTGCCATCTCGTTGGCGGGAGACAATGAGCAGTTCTTC.

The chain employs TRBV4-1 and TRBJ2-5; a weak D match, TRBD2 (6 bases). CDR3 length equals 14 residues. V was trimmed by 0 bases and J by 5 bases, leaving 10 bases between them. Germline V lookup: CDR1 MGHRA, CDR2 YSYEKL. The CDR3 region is CASSQDLARETQYF. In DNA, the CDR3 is TGCGCCAGCAGCCAAGATCTAGCGCGGGAGACCCAGTACTTC.

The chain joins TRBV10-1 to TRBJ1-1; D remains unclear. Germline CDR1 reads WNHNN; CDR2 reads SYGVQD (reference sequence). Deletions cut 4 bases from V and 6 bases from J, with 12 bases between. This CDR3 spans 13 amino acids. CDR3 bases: TGCGCCAGCAGTGCTGGGTTTAGCGCTGAAGCTTTCTTT. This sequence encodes CASSAGFSAEAFF.

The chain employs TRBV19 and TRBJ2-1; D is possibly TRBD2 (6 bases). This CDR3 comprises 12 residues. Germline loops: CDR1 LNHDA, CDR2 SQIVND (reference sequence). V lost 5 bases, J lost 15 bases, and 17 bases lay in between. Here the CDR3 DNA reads TGTGCCAGTAGTGAGAATCGGAGGGGTCGGTTCTTC. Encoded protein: CASSENRRGRFF. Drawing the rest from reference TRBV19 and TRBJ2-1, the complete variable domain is DGGITQSPKYLFRKEGQNVTLSCEQNLNHDAMYWYRQDPGQGLRLIYYSQIVNDFQKGDIAEGYSVSREKKESFPLTVTSAQKNPTAFYLCASSENRRGRFFGPGTRLTVL.

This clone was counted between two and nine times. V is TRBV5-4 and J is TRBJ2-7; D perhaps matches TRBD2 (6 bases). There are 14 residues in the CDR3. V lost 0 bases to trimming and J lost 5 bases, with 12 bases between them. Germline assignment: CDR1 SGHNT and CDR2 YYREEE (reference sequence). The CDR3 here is CASSLGGASDEQYF. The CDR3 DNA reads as TGTGCCAGCAGCTTGGGCGGGGCTAGCGACGAGCAGTACTTC.

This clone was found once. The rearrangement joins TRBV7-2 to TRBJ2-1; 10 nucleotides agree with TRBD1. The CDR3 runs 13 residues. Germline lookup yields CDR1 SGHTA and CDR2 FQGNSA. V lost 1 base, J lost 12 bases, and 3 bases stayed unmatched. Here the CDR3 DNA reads TGTGCCAGCAGCTTAGGGACAGGGGGAAGGCAGTTCTTC. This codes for CASSLGTGGRQFF.

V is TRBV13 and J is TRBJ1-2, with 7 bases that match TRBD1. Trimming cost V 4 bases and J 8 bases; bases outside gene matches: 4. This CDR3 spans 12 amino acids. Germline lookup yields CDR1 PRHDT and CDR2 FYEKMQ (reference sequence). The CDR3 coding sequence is TGTGCCAGCAGCTGGGGACAGCGGGGCTACACCTTC. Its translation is CASSWGQRGYTF.

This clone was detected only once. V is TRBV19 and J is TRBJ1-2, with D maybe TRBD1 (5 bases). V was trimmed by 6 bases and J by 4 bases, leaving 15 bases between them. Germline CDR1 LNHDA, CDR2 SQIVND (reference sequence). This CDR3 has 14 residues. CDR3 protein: CASRMGTSFYGYTF. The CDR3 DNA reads TGTGCCAGTAGAATGGGGACCTCCTTCTATGGCTACACCTTC.

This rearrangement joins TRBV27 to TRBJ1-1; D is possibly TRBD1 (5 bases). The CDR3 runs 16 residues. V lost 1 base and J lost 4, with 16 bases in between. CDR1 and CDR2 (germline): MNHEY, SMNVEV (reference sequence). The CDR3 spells CASSLYPAGRGTEAFF. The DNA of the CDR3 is TGTGCCAGCAGTTTATACCCCGCGGGTAGGGGCACTGAAGCTTTCTTT.

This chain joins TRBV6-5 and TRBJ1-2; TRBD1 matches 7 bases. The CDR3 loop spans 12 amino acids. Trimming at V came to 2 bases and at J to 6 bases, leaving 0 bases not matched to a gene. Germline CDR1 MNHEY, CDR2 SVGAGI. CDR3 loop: CASSYTGDGYTF. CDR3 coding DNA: TGTGCCAGCAGTTACACAGGGGATGGCTACACCTTC.

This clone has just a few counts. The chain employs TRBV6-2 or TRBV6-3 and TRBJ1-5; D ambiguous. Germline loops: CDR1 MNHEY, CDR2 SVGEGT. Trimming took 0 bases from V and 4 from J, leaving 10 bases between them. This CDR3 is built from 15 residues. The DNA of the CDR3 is TGTGCCAGCAGTTACTCGAGCCAGGTTAATCAGCCCCAGCATTTT. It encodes CASSYSSQVNQPQHF.

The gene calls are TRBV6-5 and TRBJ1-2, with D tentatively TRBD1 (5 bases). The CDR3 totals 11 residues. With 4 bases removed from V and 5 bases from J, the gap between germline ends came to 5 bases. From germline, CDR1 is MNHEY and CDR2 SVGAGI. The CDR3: CASSSGYGYTF. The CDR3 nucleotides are TGTGCCAGCAGTTCAGGGTATGGCTACACCTTC.

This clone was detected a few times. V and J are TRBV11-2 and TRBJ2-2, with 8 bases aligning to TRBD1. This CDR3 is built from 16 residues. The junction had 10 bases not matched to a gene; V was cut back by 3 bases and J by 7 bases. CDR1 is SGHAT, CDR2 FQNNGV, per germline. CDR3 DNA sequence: TGTGCCAGCAGCTTGGGCCCGGACAGGGATGGCGGGGAGCTGTTTTTT. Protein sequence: CASSLGPDRDGGELFF. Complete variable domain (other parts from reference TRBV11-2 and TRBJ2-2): EAGVAQSPRYKIIEKRQSVAFWCNPISGHATLYWYQQILGQGPKLLIQFQNNGVVDDSQLPKDRFSAERLKGVDSTLKIQPAKLEDSAVYLCASSLGPDRDGGELFFGEGSRLTVL.

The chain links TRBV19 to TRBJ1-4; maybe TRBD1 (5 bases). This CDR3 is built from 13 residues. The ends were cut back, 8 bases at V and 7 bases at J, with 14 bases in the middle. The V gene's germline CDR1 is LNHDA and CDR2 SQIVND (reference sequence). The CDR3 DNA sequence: TGTGCCAGTCGACAGATTAGTAGTGAAAAACTGTTTTTT. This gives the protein CASRQISSEKLFF. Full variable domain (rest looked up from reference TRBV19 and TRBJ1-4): DGGITQSPKYLFRKEGQNVTLSCEQNLNHDAMYWYRQDPGQGLRLIYYSQIVNDFQKGDIAEGYSVSREKKESFPLTVTSAQKNPTAFYLCASRQISSEKLFFGSGTQLSVL.